This record looks at one T cell receptor beta chain sequence and its context. The source of the sample is a study of OX40 agonist ivuxolimab in advanced cancers. CDR1 is LNHDA and CDR2 is SQIVND in the germline V gene (reference sequence). Trimming pared 7 bases from V and 2 bases from J, leaving 13 bases between. The CDR3 is made up of 14 amino acids. Sequencing was performed with immunoSEQ multiplex PCR; in TCRdb, only in-frame clones are kept and a portion is missing. The sample has approximately 61,000 clones, roughly nine tenths seen once. The sequences come from CD4+ or CD8+ T cells sorted from blood, collected in a trial of the OX40 agonist ivuxolimab. V gene TRBV19 combines with J gene TRBJ2-3; tentatively, D is TRBD2 (6 bases). The receptor's source is an adult with an advanced solid tumor such as melanoma, head and neck, liver or kidney cancer. For the CDR3, the DNA is TGTGCCAGTACCCGGGGGACCCACACAGATACGCAGTATTTT. It yields the protein CASTRGTHTDTQYF.